One and the same sample provided the 17 T cell receptor beta chains below, sequenced in a study of metastatic and nonmetastatic thyroid tumors. Patients were all untreated before their thyroid surgery. TCRdb reprocessed the PCR reads via MiXCR. Altogether roughly 15,000 clones are present, over 9.5% being singletons, with the ten largest covering less than 15%. Input material: blood. The receptors come from a female donor with papillary thyroid cancer or a benign thyroid nodule (not recorded which). Some clones in this sample may be carry-over from other donors' samples.

Comments on this clone: Germline is not matched at one junction end, which may reflect a read error. This chain connects TRBV6-1 to TRBJ2-7, with D possibly matching TRBD2 (5 bases). Germline V gene data show CDR1 as MNHNS and CDR2 as SASEGT. The CDR3 is made up of 14 amino acids. CDR3 region: CSSSESPEGYEQYF. The CDR3 DNA follows: TGTTCCAGCAGTGAATCCCCTGAGGGATACGAGCAGTACTTC.

This clone was counted only a few times. With a much larger clone just one base away, this may be a read error. The V gene is TRBV18, the J gene TRBJ2-1; D ambiguous. Germline V gene lookup returns CDR1 KGHSH and CDR2 LQKENI. V was clipped by 1 base and J by 9 bases, with 22 bases between them. CDR3 size: 17 residues. CDR3 amino acids: CASSPLRVNGLYGEQFF. The CDR3 DNA is TGTGCCAGCTCACCACTACGGGTTAACGGGTTGTATGGTGAGCAGTTCTTC.

This clone was observed at least ten times. J is TRBJ1-1 and V is TRBV27; no clear D gene. Between the trimmed V and J ends, which lost 2 bases and 4 bases, there was a span of 8 bases. This CDR3 has 13 residues. Germline values: CDR1 MNHEY, CDR2 SMNVEV (reference sequence). The CDR3 DNA is TGTGCCAGCAGTTTAGTAGCCGGCACTGAAGCTTTCTTT. It codes for CASSLVAGTEAFF.

This clone ranks as medium-sized. The CDR3 DNA is TGTGCCAGCAGACCCGGCACCGGGACAGCCTACGAGCAGTACTTC. This codes for CASRPGTGTAYEQYF. V is TRBV27 and J is TRBJ2-7; 7 bases map to TRBD1. The CDR3 is 15 residues long. J lost 2 bases, V lost 6 bases, and 10 bases had no gene match. Germline assignment: CDR1 MNHEY and CDR2 SMNVEV (reference sequence).

This clone was observed a few times. The CDR3: CASSSRQDIISIYGYTF. The CDR3 DNA reads as TGTGCCAGCAGCTCAAGACAGGACATCATCTCTATCTATGGCTACACCTTC. The genes are TRBV6-1 and TRBJ1-2; maybe TRBD1 (6 bases). Germline values: CDR1 MNHNS, CDR2 SASEGT. Trimming left V 6 bases short and J 4 bases short, with 24 bases between. The CDR3 consists of 17 residues.

The chain carries TRBV10-3 and TRBJ1-5; a weak D match, TRBD1 (5 bases). The CDR3 extends over 13 amino acids. Germline V gene data show CDR1 as ENHRY and CDR2 as SYGVKD. Trimming left V 4 bases short and J 5 bases short, with 9 bases between. The CDR3 sequence: CAISGGVHQPQHF. The CDR3 DNA follows: TGTGCCATCAGTGGAGGGGTTCATCAGCCCCAGCATTTT.

This clone was counted ten times or more. The chain carries TRBV2 and TRBJ1-2, with unresolved D. From germline, CDR1 is SNHLY and CDR2 FYNNEI. The CDR3 consists of 14 residues. V dropped 3 bases and J dropped 1 base, with 9 bases sitting between them. The CDR3 reads CASSEWASNYGYTF. CDR3 DNA sequence: TGTGCCAGCAGTGAGTGGGCCAGTAACTATGGCTACACCTTC.

The table lists this clone with many counts. This chain joins TRBV7-2 and TRBJ1-6; TRBD1 agrees at 8 bases. Germline CDR1 is SGHTA and CDR2 is FQGNSA. Germline trimming cut 3 bases from V and 6 bases from J; bases unmatched to any gene: 10. CDR3 length equals 17 residues. Here the CDR3 reads CASSFRQGAMINSPLHF. The CDR3 bases are TGTGCCAGCAGCTTCAGGCAGGGGGCGATGATTAATTCACCCCTCCACTTT.

By its share, this clone is medium-sized. The chain is built from TRBV6-1 and TRBJ2-1; maybe TRBD2 (7 bases). Germline assignment: CDR1 MNHNS and CDR2 SASEGT. Trimming left V 7 bases short and J 0 bases short, with 16 bases between. The CDR3 covers 16 residues. The chain's CDR3 is CASTPYGGASYNEQFF. CDR3 coding DNA: TGTGCCAGCACCCCCTATGGGGGGGCCTCCTACAATGAGCAGTTCTTC.

This clone is medium-sized. The rearrangement links TRBV12-3 or TRBV12-4 to TRBJ1-2; D may be TRBD1 (5 bases). Deletions cut 8 bases from V and 4 bases from J, with 11 bases between. The CDR3 covers 12 residues. As DNA, the CDR3 is TGTGCCAGCCGGGGGGATCCCTATGGCTACACCTTC. It specifies CASRGDPYGYTF.

This clone is classed as medium-sized. This chain links TRBV6-2 or TRBV6-3 with TRBJ2-2, with 7 bases identical to TRBD1. Germline-derived CDR1 and CDR2 are MNHEY and SVGEGT. The trim removed 5 bases at V and 5 bases at J, leaving 8 bases unmatched. The CDR3 spans 15 residues. The chain's CDR3 is CASSPTGVLTGELFF. The CDR3 nucleotides read TGTGCCAGCAGTCCAACAGGGGTGTTGACCGGGGAGCTGTTTTTT.

In this sample, this clone turned up many times. The V gene is TRBV29-1, the J gene TRBJ2-5, with 7 bases that match TRBD2. This CDR3 spans 12 amino acids. CDR1 and CDR2 (germline): SQVTM, ANQGSEA. Trimming took 5 bases from V and 2 from J; bases not matched to a gene: 2. The CDR3 sequence: CSVSRGQETQYF. DNA for the CDR3: TGCAGCGTTTCGCGGGGGCAAGAGACCCAGTACTTC.

The V and J genes are TRBV10-3 and TRBJ2-5; D is uncertain. The germline V gene encodes CDR1 ENHRY and CDR2 SYGVKD. The CDR3 covers 13 residues. Between the trimmed V and J ends, which lost 2 bases and 2 bases, there was a span of 6 bases. This CDR3 reads CAISEGGQETQYF. The CDR3, as DNA: TGTGCCATCAGTGAGGGTGGGCAAGAGACCCAGTACTTC.

This clone was seen repeatedly, ten times or more. The chain has TRBV2 and TRBJ1-1; TRBD1 matches at 10 bases. V shed 7 bases, J shed 4 bases, and the junction held 12 bases outside the gene matches. Germline loops: CDR1 SNHLY, CDR2 FYNNEI. The CDR3 spans 16 residues. In DNA, the CDR3 is TGTGCCAGCAAACCCCGACAGGGGGCGTTGGTCACTGAAGCTTTCTTT. Translated, it gives CASKPRQGALVTEAFF.

This clone was picked up many times. The chain uses TRBV2 and TRBJ1-5, with unresolved D. The V gene lost 3 bases and the J gene lost 3 bases, with 12 bases spanning the gap. The germline V gene has CDR1 SNHLY and CDR2 FYNNEI. The CDR3 sequence is 15 residues long. The CDR3 is CASSETQALNQPQHF. CDR3 nucleotide sequence: TGTGCCAGCAGTGAGACCCAGGCCCTCAATCAGCCCCAGCATTTT.

At least ten counts were recorded for this clone. The chain has TRBV14 and TRBJ2-2, with TRBD2 as a possible D gene (5 bases). The CDR3 has 14 amino acids. V lost 0 bases and J 7 bases, leaving 9 bases between the germline ends. Germline V CDR1 and CDR2: SGHDN, FVKESK. The CDR3 DNA is TGTGCCAGCAGCCAAGATCACGGGGTCGGGGAGCTGTTTTTT. This gives the protein CASSQDHGVGELFF.

This clone has ten or more counts. This chain uses TRBV5-4 with TRBJ1-1; D is undetermined. The CDR3 consists of 14 residues. Trimming took 6 bases from V and 1 from J, leaving 13 bases between them. In germline, CDR1 is SGHNT, CDR2 YYREEE (reference sequence). This CDR3 is CASTLSPRNTEAFF. CDR3 in DNA: TGTGCCAGCACCCTGAGCCCTCGGAACACTGAAGCTTTCTTT.